This entry concerns a single TCR beta chain. Clones were read by immunoSEQ multiplex PCR, and TCRdb kept only the in-frame ones, dropping some. This table has 110,000 or so clones, around 68% appearing once. The J segment lost 2 bases and the V segment lost 5 bases, leaving 10 bases of the junction unmatched. CDR3 length equals 16 residues. Germline loops: CDR1 MDHEN, CDR2 SYDVKM. The entry originates in a study of shared clonotypes between healthy human individuals. The wider study: Samples came from two female and a few male donors aged 18 to 49.

V usage is TRBV28 and J usage is TRBJ2-5; 8 nucleotides align to TRBD2. Sequences were obtained from memory CD8+ T cells sorted from blood. The subset: CD45RO+ cells pooled with CCR7-negative TemRA cells. This receptor was obtained from a woman younger than 45 in good health. CDR3 in amino acids: CASSTFFLAGQETQYF. CDR3 in DNA: TGTGCCAGCAGTACCTTTTTCCTAGCGGGTCAAGAGACCCAGTACTTC.